Here is one TCR beta chain with its context. This clone was picked up a small number of times. This clone's antigen is unknown. No per-base quality is available; no much larger clone lies one base away. These data belong to a study of blood T cell repertoires in COVID-19 (dated by TCRdb to between 2020 and 2021). In the study overall: Samples covering the acute and convalescent phases of COVID-19 were provided by collaborators in the United States, Italy and Spain. The prospective study material was composed of cDNA or gDNA derived from T cells, B-cell-depleted T cells, or PBMCs. Deeply sampled blood TCRbeta repertoires from subjects exposed to, actively infected with, or recovered from COVID-19 were included in the dataset. A freely available public database, intended as a resource for researchers studying the immune response to SARS-CoV-2, is where the repertoires were released. The samples were drawn from the first 160 participants of the ongoing ImmuneRACE study and from 950 to 1,500 subjects provided by 6 global collaborators. Sample metadata almost always included a de-identified subject ID, COVID-19 status, age in years and sex. Where HLA class I and class II types were available, the types were taken from metadata supplied by the sample provider, not from assay-based typing. General conclusions and limits of the study: How much clinical and demographic metadata was included differed by source and by participant, and the metadata was provided uncurated.

The collaborating institutions used their own protocols to collect whole blood in K2EDTA tubes. For TCRbeta analysis, collaborator samples were shipped as frozen whole blood, as isolated PBMCs, or as DNA extracted from either sample type. TCRbeta CDR3 regions were amplified from genomic DNA by means of the immunoSEQ Assay, a bias-controlled multiplex PCR. As for the original processing: The number of nucleated cells in each sample was estimated by amplification of reference gene primers within the assay. Sequence reads were collapsed and filtered to measure the absolute abundance of every unique TCRbeta CDR3 rearrangement. Productive Simpson clonality was computed per sample as the square root of Simpson's diversity index over productive rearrangements. TCRdb's version of the immuneACCESS table is confined to in-frame rearrangements and falls short of the full clone set. An unresolved V gene accounts for under half of the shortfall where checked; the remainder is of unknown origin. That table is the source of V, J and clone size, and D and trimming were worked out from the DNA. This sample lists about 190,000 clones; roughly 78% were detected once. About 2.8% of the sample rests with the top ten.

Trimming at the junction amounts to 10 bases on V and 3 bases on J, and the germline ends lie 16 bases apart. The CDR3 holds 14 amino acids from the cysteine to the phenylalanine. CDR3 DNA is the only sequence kept; it has 42 bases, read in frame from the first base. The CDR1 and CDR2 encoded by the germline V gene are MDHEN and SYDVKM. The sample taken for sequencing was peripheral blood. This TCR derives from a woman aged 80 or older with active or convalescent COVID-19. Recombination linked TRBV28 to TRBJ1-5; TRBD1 could be the D gene, as 6 bases match. The CDR3 reads as follows: CATKQGVSNQPQHF. The DNA sequence follows: TGTGCCACCAAACAGGGAGTTTCCAATCAGCCCCAGCATTTT.